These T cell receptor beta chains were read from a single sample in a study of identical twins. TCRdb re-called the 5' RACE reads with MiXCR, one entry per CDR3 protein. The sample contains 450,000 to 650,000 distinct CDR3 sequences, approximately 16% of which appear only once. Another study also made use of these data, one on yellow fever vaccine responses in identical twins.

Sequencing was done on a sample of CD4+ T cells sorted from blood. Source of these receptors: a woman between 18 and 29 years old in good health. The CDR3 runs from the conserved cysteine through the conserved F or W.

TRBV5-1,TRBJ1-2,CASTDLGGRRDGYTF
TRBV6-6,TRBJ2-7,CASSITAPYEQYF
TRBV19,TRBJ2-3,CASSIEGGTDTQYF
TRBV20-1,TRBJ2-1,CSASDRGYEQFF
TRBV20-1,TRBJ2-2,CSARDSGMGTGELFF
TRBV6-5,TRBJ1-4,CASSSGQPGNEKLFF
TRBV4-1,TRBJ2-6,CASRSVGDSGANVLTF
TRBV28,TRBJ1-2,CASSSAGKSYGYTF
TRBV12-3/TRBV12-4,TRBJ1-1,CASSLTPVANTEAFF
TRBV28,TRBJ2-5,CASPWSGQGAETQYF
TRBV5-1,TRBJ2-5,CASSLTRGGYQETQYF
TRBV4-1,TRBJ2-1,CASSQALNSYNEQFF
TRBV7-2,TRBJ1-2,CASSSDRVGGYTF
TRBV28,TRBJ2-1,CASSQLAGVYNEQFF
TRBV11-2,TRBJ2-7,CASLRASYEQYF
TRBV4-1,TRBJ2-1,CASSQGSGRYIYEQFF
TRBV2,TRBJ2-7,CASTPGMSYEQYF
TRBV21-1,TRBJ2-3,CASSKDRGFGTDTQYF
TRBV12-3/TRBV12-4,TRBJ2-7,CASSLREISYEQYF
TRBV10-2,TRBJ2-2,CASSDGGLYNTGELFF
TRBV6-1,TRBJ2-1,CAARGGGINEQFF
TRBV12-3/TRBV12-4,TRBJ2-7,CASSMAAGNSYEQYF
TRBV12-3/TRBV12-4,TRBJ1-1,CASRPVMNTEAFF
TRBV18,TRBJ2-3,CASSSLEGWRDTQYF
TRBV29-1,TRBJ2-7,CSVAGQGAEQYF
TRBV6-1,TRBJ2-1,CASSGNSGAYNEQFF
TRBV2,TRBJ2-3,CASRGESGATDTQYF
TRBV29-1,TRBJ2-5,CSGDRDQETQYF
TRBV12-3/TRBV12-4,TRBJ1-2,CASSSGPHGYTF
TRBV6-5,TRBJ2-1,CASSYRASGGLYNEQFF
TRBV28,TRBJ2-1,CASSSGTGGKNEQFF
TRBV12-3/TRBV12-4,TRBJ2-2,CASTQTANTGELFF
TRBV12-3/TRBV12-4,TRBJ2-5,CASSRGNKETQYF
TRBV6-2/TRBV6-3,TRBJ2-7,CASSTGSGLAGGLTSEQYF
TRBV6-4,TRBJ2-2,CASSAGGRGALGTGELFF
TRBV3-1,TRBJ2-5,CASKLRETQYF
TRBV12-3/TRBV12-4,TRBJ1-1,CASSKGRVGNTEAFF
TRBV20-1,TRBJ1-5,CSARDTGFNQPQHF
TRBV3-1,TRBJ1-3,CASSRGTGDSPAAIYF
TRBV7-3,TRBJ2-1,CASSQTSGSYNEQFF
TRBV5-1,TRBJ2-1,CASSLNPRGPYNEQFF
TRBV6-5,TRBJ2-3,CASSYSEVTTDTQYF
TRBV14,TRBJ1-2,CASSQGDRTYGYTF
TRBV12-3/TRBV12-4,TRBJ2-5,CASSPSSGRAEQTQYF
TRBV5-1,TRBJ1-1,CASSSGPLRSTEAFF
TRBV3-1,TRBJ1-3,CASSQSLVGNTIYF
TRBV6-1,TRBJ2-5,CASKTGETQYF
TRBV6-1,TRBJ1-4,CASSHLIMGGEKLFF